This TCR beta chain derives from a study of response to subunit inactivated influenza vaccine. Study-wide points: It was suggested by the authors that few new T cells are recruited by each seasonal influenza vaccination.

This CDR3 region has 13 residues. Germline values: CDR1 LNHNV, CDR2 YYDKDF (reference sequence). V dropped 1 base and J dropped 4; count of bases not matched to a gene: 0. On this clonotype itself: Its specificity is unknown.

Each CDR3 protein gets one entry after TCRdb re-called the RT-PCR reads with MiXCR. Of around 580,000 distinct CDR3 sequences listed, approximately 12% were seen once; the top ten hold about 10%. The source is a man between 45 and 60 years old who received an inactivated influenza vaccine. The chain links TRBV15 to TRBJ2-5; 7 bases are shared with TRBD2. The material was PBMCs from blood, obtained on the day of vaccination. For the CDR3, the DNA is TGTGCCACCAGCAGAGGGGGGGGAGAGACCCAGTACTTC. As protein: CATSRGGGETQYF.